This TCR beta chain derives from a study of control samples from healthy donors and cancer patients. This CDR3 has 12 amino acids. The V end was cut by 6 bases, the J end by 4 bases, with 9 bases between. CDR1 and CDR2 (germline): MNHEY, SVGAGI. The data were produced by immunoSEQ multiplex PCR, yet TCRdb's version contains in-frame clones alone and is incomplete. In the table there are approximately 140,000 clones, 90% to 95% of which are singletons. This chain connects TRBV6-5 to TRBJ2-5, with D perhaps matching TRBD1 or TRBD2 (6 bases each). The sample taken for sequencing was blood. The receptor was derived from a man between 18 and 35 years old in good health. CDR3 nucleotide sequence: TGTGCCAGCAGGGGGGGCCGAGAGACCCAGTACTTC. Its translation is CASRGGRETQYF.